This T cell receptor (beta chain) emerged from a study of shared clonotypes between healthy human individuals. This clone was detected a few times. Data came from immunoSEQ multiplex PCR; TCRdb stores just in-frame clones and leaves some out. In the table there are about 1 million clones, about 70% of which are singletons. Germline values: CDR1 SQVTM, CDR2 ANQGSEA. Between the trimmed V and J ends, which lost 4 bases and 6 bases, there was a span of 12 bases. This CDR3 spans 12 amino acids. J is TRBJ1-1 and V is TRBV29-1; possibly TRBD1 for D (6 bases). The specimen sequenced was memory CD4+ T cells sorted from blood. Documented subset: CD45RA-negative fraction. This receptor was obtained from a man younger than 35 in good health. The chain's CDR3 is CSVAQGLAEAFF. DNA for the CDR3: TGCAGCGTTGCACAGGGTTTGGCTGAAGCTTTCTTT.